Listed below are T cell receptor beta chains from one sample, sequenced in a study of metastatic and nonmetastatic thyroid tumors. TCRdb re-analyzed the PCR reads through MiXCR. The table has about 2,900 clones, more than 30% seen once. Sequenced sample: tumor tissue. The receptors originated from a female donor with papillary thyroid cancer or a benign thyroid nodule (not recorded which). Some clones in this sample may be carry-over from other donors' samples. Each CDR3 is given with its conserved first and last residue. Each record gives: clone size, D gene, V gene, J gene, CDR3 protein. The D gene is left open where the match is weak. Some rows have no size entry. The others give once, few or many, or a class for an expanded clone.

.	TRBD1	TRBV20-1	TRBJ2-7	CSARDRRYEQYF
.	.	TRBV12-3/TRBV12-4	TRBJ2-7	CASSSARWAYEQYF
large	TRBD1	TRBV20-1	TRBJ1-2	CSARETGGGDGYTF
.	.	TRBV11-3	TRBJ2-1	CASSPRFGSYNEQFF
.	.	TRBV2	TRBJ2-7	CASSVETGNPYEQYF
.	TRBD1	TRBV11-1	TRBJ2-2	CASSLWSGGGGELFF
.	TRBD1	TRBV20-1	TRBJ1-6	CSATTFGGGGSALHF
.	.	TRBV6-6	TRBJ2-7	CASSYGRLRTASYEQYF
few	.	TRBV6-1	TRBJ2-7	CASSFYRGNEQYF
.	TRBD1	TRBV5-6	TRBJ1-5	CASSLRGQGIRQPQHF
.	TRBD2	TRBV5-6	TRBJ2-1	CASSLYGTSDYNEQFF
.	.	TRBV11-1	TRBJ2-7	CASSRLQGPSYEQYF
few	.	TRBV27	TRBJ2-6	CASSSLRSSSGANVPTF
.	.	TRBV20-1	TRBJ1-2	CSARDKGLGYTF
once	TRBD1	TRBV20-1	TRBJ1-1	CSARDQGTGMGTEAFF
.	TRBD2	TRBV9	TRBJ2-3	CASSVNPSGRGTDTQYF
.	.	TRBV27	TRBJ1-6	CAGGSPLHF
.	.	TRBV27	TRBJ2-5	CASGKSPWETQYF
.	TRBD1	TRBV5-1	TRBJ2-1	CASSLRGLEQFF
few	.	TRBV6-5	TRBJ1-2	CASSGPALASYPNYGYTF
few	.	TRBV28	TRBJ2-7	CATCYRAGLNEQYF
large	TRBD1	TRBV6-1	TRBJ1-2	CASYFPGTGGSYGYTF
.	.	TRBV2	TRBJ1-1	CASSDRPGGTEAFF
.	.	TRBV30	TRBJ2-5	CAWSVPETQYF
.	.	TRBV20-1	TRBJ1-6	CSASSGEESSPLHF
few	.	TRBV2	TRBJ2-2	CASSEFRGNTGELFF
large	.	TRBV28	TRBJ1-2	CASSLTGVNYGYTF
.	.	TRBV20-1	TRBJ2-1	CSASEGGEGNEQFF
.	.	TRBV7-8	TRBJ1-2	CASSLAANYGYTF
.	.	TRBV6-1	TRBJ1-1	CASSPPRGFGEAFF
.	TRBD1	TRBV27	TRBJ1-1	CASSLQGATEAFF
.	TRBD2	TRBV11-2	TRBJ2-3	CASSPRAGVQDTQYF
.	.	TRBV9	TRBJ1-6	CASTGEGPGSNSPLHF
.	TRBD2	TRBV27	TRBJ2-7	CASSLRSGDSWEQYF
large	TRBD2	TRBV4-2	TRBJ2-5	CASSQRTSGGGVETQYF
.	TRBD2	TRBV20-1	TRBJ2-7	CSASHLGLAAREQYF
once	.	TRBV20-1	TRBJ1-5	CSAGGNSNQPQHF
few	.	TRBV12-3/TRBV12-4	TRBJ2-5	CASSLRETQYF
.	.	TRBV4-1	TRBJ2-5	CASSQDPGGLETQYF
.	TRBD2	TRBV20-1	TRBJ2-7	CSASKGFPGLAGGDEQYF